Listed here is a single T cell receptor (beta chain). The target antigen is unknown. This CDR3 is built from 19 residues. CDR1 and CDR2 (germline): KGHDR, SFDVKD. The ends lost 3 bases at V and 1 base at J; junction bases unmatched: 9. The data derive from a study of T cell responses to AZD1222 COVID-19 vaccine. General study findings and limits: Along spike, vaccine-associated CD4 TCRs were found throughout, with dominance at 160-218 and 743-854. White British people made up most donors, females outnumbered males, and clonal diversity was possibly underestimated. AZD1222 recipients seropositive at baseline numbered only five to seven.

The table came from immunoSEQ multiplex PCR; TCRdb's copy has only in-frame clones and leaves some out. The sample lists roughly 51,000 clones, 80% to 90% seen once, with 5.5% to 7% in the top ten. The clonotype originates from an adult who received the AZD1222 COVID-19 vaccine. This chain connects TRBV24-1 to TRBJ2-3; 13 bases map to TRBD2. Sequences were derived from peripheral blood, sampled 28 days after the second AZD1222 dose. This CDR3 is CATSDPTPGLAGGTDTQYF. The CDR3 bases are TGTGCCACCAGTGATCCTACCCCAGGACTAGCGGGAGGCACAGATACGCAGTATTTT.